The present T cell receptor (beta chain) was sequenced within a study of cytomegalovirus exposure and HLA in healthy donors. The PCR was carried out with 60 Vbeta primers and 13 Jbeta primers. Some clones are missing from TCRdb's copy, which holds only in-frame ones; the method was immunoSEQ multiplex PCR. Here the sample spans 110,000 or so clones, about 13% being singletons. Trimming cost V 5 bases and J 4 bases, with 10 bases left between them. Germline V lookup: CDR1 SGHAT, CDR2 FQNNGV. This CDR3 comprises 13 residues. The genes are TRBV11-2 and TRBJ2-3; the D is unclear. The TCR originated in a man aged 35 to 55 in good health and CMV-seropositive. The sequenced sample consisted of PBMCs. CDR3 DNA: TGTGCCAGCAGCATAGGTTTCTCAGATACGCAGTATTTT. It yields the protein CASSIGFSDTQYF.